This T cell receptor (beta chain) is from a study of shared clonotypes between healthy human individuals. Approximately 200 ng DNA, about 33,000 T cell genomes, went into each sorted-subset replicate PCR. TCRdb's copy holds only in-frame clones and misses some; the assay was immunoSEQ multiplex PCR. The sample shows under 1,100,000 clones, about 77% of them seen only once. Germline V CDR1 and CDR2: KGHSH, LQKENI. The CDR3 contains 15 residues. V was clipped by 4 bases and J by 5 bases; unmatched bases: 9. Researchers partitioned CD4+ cells into CD45RA+ naive and CD45RA-negative memory subsets. Sequenced input: memory CD4+ T cells sorted from blood. Subset defined: CD45RA-negative fraction. The chain uses TRBV18 and TRBJ2-3; 7 nucleotides line up with TRBD1. The source is a man younger than 35 in good health. The CDR3 sequence is CASSQLTGIGDTQYF. Written as DNA, the CDR3 is TGTGCCAGCTCACAATTGACAGGGATAGGAGATACGCAGTATTTT.